Each of the 3 T cell receptor beta chains below was sequenced from the same sample in a study of T cell repertoires in cytomegalovirus infection. TCRdb itself ran the reads through MiXCR, one entry per CDR3 protein. The sample lists 130,000 or so distinct CDR3 sequences, roughly 6.5% occurring once. Sequencing was done on a sample of PBMCs. The source is a human donor in good health (CMV status not recorded). Some clones in this sample may be carry-over from other donors' samples.

There are many counts of this clonotype. The chain carries TRBV7-2 and TRBJ2-3; no definite D call. Trimming removed 1 base from V and 14 bases from J, with 13 bases in between. Germline CDR1 SGHTA, CDR2 FQGNSA. CDR3 length: 12 amino acids. The chain's CDR3 is CASSLVGGELYF. CDR3 coding DNA: TGTGCCAGCAGCTTAGTTGGCGGTGAGCTGTATTTT.

In its sample, this clonotype was seen many times. The chain couples TRBV20-1 to TRBJ2-1, with 8 bases lining up with TRBD2. Germline values: CDR1 DFQATT, CDR2 SNEGSKA (reference sequence). The CDR3 is 14 residues long. After removal of 5 bases from V and 8 bases from J, the junction contained 11 bases not matched to a gene. CDR3 region: CSAGRGGLRDEQFF. As DNA, the CDR3 is TGCAGTGCTGGACGGGGGGGCCTACGGGATGAGCAGTTCTTC.

This clonotype was observed a few times. This chain links TRBV20-1 with TRBJ2-1; D gene uncertain. The CDR3 runs 12 residues. Germline lookup yields CDR1 DFQATT and CDR2 SNEGSKA (reference sequence). The V end lost 5 bases, the J end lost 7 bases, and 12 bases lay between the germline ends. The CDR3 protein is CSAPRNQNEQFF. The CDR3 coding sequence is TGCAGTGCTCCCCGAAACCAAAATGAGCAGTTCTTC.